Below are 18 T cell receptor beta chains sequenced from a single sample in a study of blood T cell repertoires in COVID-19. Repertoires were generated with immunoSEQ multiplex PCR, while TCRdb's copy carries only in-frame clones and drops some. This repertoire shows under 65,000 clones, more than 80% found once; its top ten account for about 1.5%. Sequenced sample: peripheral blood. These receptors were obtained from a man in his fifties or sixties with acute or convalescent COVID-19.

CDR3 in amino acids: CASSQTEQGGRAQPQHF. CDR3 in DNA: TGCGCCAGCAGCCAGACCGAACAGGGGGGGAGGGCTCAGCCCCAGCATTTT. The chain joins TRBV4-1 to TRBJ1-5, with TRBD1 identical over 8 bases. J gave up 6 bases and V 3 bases, and 13 bases lay outside the gene matches. Germline CDR1 reads MGHRA; CDR2 reads YSYEKL. The CDR3 has 17 amino acids.

J is TRBJ2-3 and V is TRBV19; tentative D call: TRBD2 (6 bases). This CDR3 has 14 amino acids. Trimming took off 10 bases at V and 4 bases at J, with 18 bases between the two ends. CDR1 is LNHDA, CDR2 SQIVND, per germline (reference sequence). CDR3 coding DNA: TGTGCCACCAACCCGACTAGTTCCTCAGATACGCAGTATTTT. As protein: CATNPTSSSDTQYF.

This clone was picked up one time. The CDR3 protein is CASSRRRQVRGTEAFF. The CDR3 nucleotides are TGTGCCAGCAGCCGTAGGCGACAGGTCCGAGGGACTGAAGCTTTCTTT. V gene TRBV6-2 or TRBV6-3 combines with J gene TRBJ1-1, with a weak D call TRBD1 (6 bases). The germline CDR1 and CDR2 sequences are MNHEY and SVGEGT. V dropped 6 bases and J dropped 5 bases, with 22 bases sitting between them. The CDR3 extends over 16 amino acids.

This chain joins TRBV10-3 and TRBJ2-7; D unresolved. V was clipped by 2 bases and J by 1 base, with 6 bases between them. The germline V gene has CDR1 ENHRY and CDR2 SYGVKD. This CDR3 is 13 amino acids long. CDR3 amino acids: CAISEDSSYEQYF. DNA for the CDR3: TGTGCCATCAGTGAGGATAGTTCCTACGAGCAGTACTTC.

In its sample, this clone is medium-sized (0.01 to 0.1%). The chain has TRBV5-1 and TRBJ2-2, with a tentative D call TRBD2 (5 bases). CDR1 SGHRS and CDR2 YFSETQ come from the germline V gene. This CDR3 comprises 13 residues. The germline V and J ends were trimmed by 5 bases and 4 bases, with 9 bases remaining between them. The CDR3 reads CASRDLITGELFF. In DNA, the CDR3 is TGCGCCAGCAGGGACTTAATCACCGGGGAGCTGTTTTTT.

This rearrangement joins TRBV7-3 to TRBJ2-2; 12 bases are a match to TRBD1. The CDR3 extends over 18 amino acids. The V and J ends lost 2 bases and 4 bases, in that order; junction bases with no gene match: 8. Germline values: CDR1 SGHTA, CDR2 FQGTGA. The CDR3 DNA reads as TGTGCCAGCAGCTTATATCGTTTGGGACAGGGGGCCACCGGGGAGCTGTTTTTT. Translating gives CASSLYRLGQGATGELFF.

This chain links TRBV4-2 with TRBJ2-3; TRBD2 matches at 12 bases. This CDR3 spans 16 amino acids. J lost 3 bases, V lost 6 bases, and 7 bases had no gene match. Germline V gene lookup returns CDR1 LGHNA and CDR2 YNFKEQ. The CDR3 spells CASRQGTSGRTDTQYF. The CDR3 DNA sequence: TGTGCCAGCAGACAGGGTACTAGCGGGAGGACAGATACGCAGTATTTT.

Here the CDR3 reads CASSVGPAGSYEQYF. The CDR3 nucleotides are TGTGCCAGCAGCGTAGGCCCAGCGGGATCATACGAGCAGTACTTC. The V call is TRBV9, the J call TRBJ2-7, with 7 bases lining up with TRBD2. This CDR3 comprises 15 residues. Germline V gene lookup returns CDR1 SGDLS and CDR2 YYNGEE. The V segment lost 0 bases and the J segment 4 bases; nucleotides outside the gene matches: 7.

The chain is built from TRBV29-1 and TRBJ2-5; tentatively, D is TRBD1 (6 bases). With 6 bases removed from V and 0 bases from J, the gap between germline ends came to 11 bases. Germline CDR1 is SQVTM and CDR2 is ANQGSEA. The CDR3 consists of 13 residues. In DNA, the CDR3 is TGCAGCGTACTAGGACAGTACCAAGAGACCCAGTACTTC. This sequence encodes CSVLGQYQETQYF.

Here the CDR3 reads CASSLAGDAGEQYF. CDR3 in DNA: TGTGCCAGCAGCTTAGCGGGAGATGCGGGGGAGCAGTACTTC. The chain is built from TRBV7-9 and TRBJ2-7; tentative D call: TRBD2 (6 bases). CDR1 is SEHNR, CDR2 FQNEAQ, per germline (reference sequence). V was trimmed by 0 bases and J by 7 bases, leaving 13 bases between them. This CDR3 has 14 residues.

This chain links TRBV11-3 with TRBJ2-2; no definite D call. Germline CDR1 SGHNT, CDR2 YENEEA. The germline V and J ends were trimmed by 4 bases and 5 bases, with 5 bases remaining between them. The length of the CDR3 is 12 residues. This CDR3 is CASSSVTGELFF. CDR3 sequence (DNA): TGTGCCAGCAGCTCTGTGACCGGGGAGCTGTTTTTT.

This rearrangement joins TRBV27 to TRBJ2-1, with a weak D call TRBD2 (6 bases). CDR1 MNHEY and CDR2 SMNVEV come from the germline V gene (reference sequence). With 4 bases removed from V and 4 bases from J, the gap between germline ends came to 14 bases. The CDR3 covers 15 residues. CDR3 protein: CASSSGTTSYNEQFF. In DNA form, the CDR3 reads TGTGCCAGCAGTTCTGGTACGACTAGTTACAATGAGCAGTTCTTC.

Written as DNA, the CDR3 is TGCAGCGCTAGGGGACTAGGCTCCTACGAGCAGTACTTC. Its protein product is CSARGLGSYEQYF. V and J are TRBV29-1 and TRBJ2-7, with 8 bases that match TRBD2. In germline, CDR1 is SQVTM, CDR2 ANQGSEA. The V segment lost 7 bases and the J segment 0 bases; nucleotides outside the gene matches: 5. The CDR3 consists of 13 residues.

This chain uses TRBV11-2 with TRBJ1-1; no firm D call. Germline V gene lookup returns CDR1 SGHAT and CDR2 FQNNGV. The CDR3 is made up of 13 amino acids. Between the trimmed V and J ends, which lost 5 bases and 5 bases, there was a span of 12 bases. The CDR3 is CASSLSLRTEAFF. The CDR3 DNA reads TGTGCCAGCAGCCTCTCCCTTCGGACTGAAGCTTTCTTT.

The chain combines TRBV7-2 with TRBJ2-7; D possibly corresponds to TRBD1 (5 bases). Trimming removed 5 bases from V and 2 bases from J, with 16 bases in between. Germline V gene sequence: CDR1 SGHTA, CDR2 FQGNSA. The CDR3 contains 15 residues. Here the CDR3 reads CASSLMSGHPYEQYF. CDR3 nucleotides: TGTGCCAGCAGCCTCATGTCAGGGCATCCCTACGAGCAGTACTTC.

The V and J genes are TRBV6-2 or TRBV6-3 and TRBJ2-3, with 11 bases matching TRBD2. CDR1 and CDR2 (germline): MNHEY, SVGEGT. The CDR3 is 16 amino acids. V dropped 2 bases and J dropped 2; count of bases not matched to a gene: 3. The CDR3, as DNA: TGTGCCAGCAGTTACGGGACTAGCGGCCACACAGATACGCAGTATTTT. Amino acids: CASSYGTSGHTDTQYF.

The CDR3 nucleotides read TGTGCCAGCAGCCAAGCGGGAGGGGGCAATGAGCAGTTCTTC. It codes for CASSQAGGGNEQFF. J is TRBJ2-1 and V is TRBV14; 8 nucleotides align to TRBD2. J gave up 6 bases and V 1 base, and 2 bases lay outside the gene matches. The CDR3 covers 14 residues. Per the germline V gene, CDR1 is SGHDN and CDR2 is FVKESK.

The chain carries TRBV6-2 or TRBV6-3 and TRBJ2-1, with TRBD1 matching over 7 bases. CDR3 size: 16 residues. Losses at the gene ends were 6 bases for V and 2 bases for J; bases not matched to a gene: 10. Germline assignment: CDR1 MNHEY and CDR2 SVGEGT. The CDR3: CASSPIDRDPYNEQFF. The CDR3 DNA reads TGTGCCAGCAGCCCTATCGACAGGGACCCCTACAATGAGCAGTTCTTC.